The T cell receptor beta chain under discussion was sequenced for a study of blood T cells in healthy people across ages. The use of a sample-barcoded 5' primer and a J-beta primer mix characterized a second PCR of roughly 6 to 12 cycles. From the 5' RACE reads, TCRdb called clonotypes with MiXCR, one entry per CDR3 protein. The profile shows about 930,000 distinct CDR3 sequences, about 29% of them singletons. Study-wide points: There were more naive CD4+ cells and higher diversity in long-lived donors than in aged donors.

The sample holds many counts of this clonotype. Its antigen is as yet unknown. Between the trimmed V and J ends, which lost 2 bases and 5 bases, there was a span of 10 bases. The CDR3 extends over 14 amino acids. The same sample was also used in a study of T cells of mothers and their children. From that study: For the second PCR, the M1S primer put in sample barcodes and 2-4 random nucleotides. The study found slightly higher but non-significant overlap in related versus unrelated mother-child pairs.

Sequencing was performed on blood. This TCR was recovered from a woman in her 40s in good health. The genes are TRBV12-3 or TRBV12-4 and TRBJ2-1, with a possible D match to TRBD1 (6 bases). The CDR3 spells CASSLPQGNNEQFF. The CDR3 coding sequence is TGTGCCAGCAGTTTACCCCAGGGGAACAATGAGCAGTTCTTC.